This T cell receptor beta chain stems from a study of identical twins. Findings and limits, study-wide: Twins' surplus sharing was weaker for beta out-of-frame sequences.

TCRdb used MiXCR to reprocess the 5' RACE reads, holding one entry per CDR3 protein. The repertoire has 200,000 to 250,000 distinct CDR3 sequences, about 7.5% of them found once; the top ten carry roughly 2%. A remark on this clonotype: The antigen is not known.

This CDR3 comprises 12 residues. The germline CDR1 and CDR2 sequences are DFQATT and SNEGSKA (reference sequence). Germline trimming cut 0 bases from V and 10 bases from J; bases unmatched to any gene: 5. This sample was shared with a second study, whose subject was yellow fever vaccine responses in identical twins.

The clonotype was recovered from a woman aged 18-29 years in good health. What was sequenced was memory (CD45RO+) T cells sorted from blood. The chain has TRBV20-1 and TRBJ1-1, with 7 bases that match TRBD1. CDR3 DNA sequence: TGCAGTGCTAGAGATAGGCAGGGGGTAGCTTTCTTT. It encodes CSARDRQGVAFF.